Listed here is a single T cell receptor (beta chain). This clone was seen just once. Its antigen specificity is not known. No per-base quality is available; no much larger clone lies one base away. The entry originates in a study of shared clonotypes between healthy human individuals (TCRdb year 2020). Regarding the complete study: A couple of women and a few men aged 18 to 49 years were included in the cohort. For each donor, three plates each were used for CD4 naive and CD4 memory, two plates were used for CD8 naive, and one plate was used for CD8 memory. To increase sequencing depth and limit assay-specific biases, TCR repertoire library preparation and sequencing were carried out by different laboratories using diverse techniques. Per donor, leukapheresis produced somewhere between about 0.94 and 9.5 billion PBMCs. Blood TCR repertoires of roughly 5 healthy adults were deeply sequenced to estimate repertoire size and the extent of clonotype sharing between individuals.

Broad study findings and their caveats: The genetic and exposure-history diversity represented was limited by the small number of donors. Rarefaction of sorted-subset datasets indicated incomplete sequencing despite the large sequencing depth. Roughly 5% of naive CD4, roughly 3.6% of naive CD8, about 2.4% of memory CD4, and around 0.42% of memory CD8 clonotypes were shared across several donors. Sampling was restricted to blood, and TCR repertoires in tissue are likely to differ from TCR repertoires in blood. Pairwise subsampling indicated that sequencing depth was expected to affect the degree of clonotype sharing among donors. Compared with non-shared clonotypes, the clonotypes found in all four sorted-subset donors had higher generation probabilities. Naive subsets generally had larger estimated clonotype richness than memory subsets.

TCR CDR3 regions were amplified from genomic DNA by multiplex PCR using the deep immunoSEQ assay. Extracted genomic DNA from each cell subset was spread evenly across all wells of several immunoSEQ 96-well plates, with each plate serving as a replicate. Each replicate PCR for sorted subsets received approximately 220 ng genomic DNA, equal to 30,000 or so T cell genomes. The purified libraries were quantified using a Qubit 3.0 fluorometer, sized with a Bioanalyzer 2100, and then quantified again using the KAPA Library Quantification kit. Every immunoSEQ 96-well plate was sequenced on a separate single-read 150-cycle Illumina NextSeq 550 flow cell. As for the original processing: Because only junctional sequences without quality scores were contained in the immunoSEQ output, filtering matching that applied to full-length reads could not be performed. To assign V/J genes and CDR3, sequences were annotated using PyIR, a Python wrapper for IgBLAST v1.9, with IMGT germline references. Any read was removed if the V/J assignment was weak (E-value above 1e-6), the CDR3 was missing, or the read contained stop codons, out-of-frame junctions, or ambiguous translated residues. V3J clonotypes were defined by identical inferred V gene, J gene, and CDR3 amino acid sequence. The percentage overlap between two repertoires was calculated by dividing the number of shared unique clonotypes by the size of the smaller repertoire. Three approaches were used to assess repertoire richness: RTK rarefaction, the Chao1 estimator, and Recon v2.1 estimates of unobserved clonotypes. Generation probabilities for all TCRbeta clonotypes obtained by the gDNA method from several donors were computed using OLGA. The source is immuneACCESS, and TCRdb retained only in-frame sequences with V and J called. Part of the clones is not carried over; for the studies checked, unresolved V genes explain less than half of this, and the remainder is unexplained. The V and J calls and clone size come from that table; D and trimming were worked out from the DNA. This sample lists some 1.4 million clones; approximately 96% were detected once. About 1% of the sample is held by the ten biggest clonotypes.

Healthy HIV-negative adults with no recently reported acute infections or vaccinations were included as donors. All donors were Caucasian adults living in Nashville, Tennessee, USA. CD4+ T cells were enriched through magnetic negative selection, after which naive cells were positively selected on CD45RA and the remaining negative fraction served as the memory subset. Blood was collected by leukapheresis, and PBMCs were isolated by Ficoll-Histopaque density gradient centrifugation and then cryopreserved in liquid nitrogen vapor phase. Analytical flow cytometry was used to check the purity and quantity of each magnetically sorted T cell population. From each sorted fraction, genomic DNA was isolated and quantified by UV absorbance on a Nanodrop 2000c. Deletion took 3 bases off V and 4 bases off J, with a span of 8 bases between the germline ends. The CDR3 covers 13 residues, taking in both the cysteine and the phenylalanine. This entry keeps only the CDR3 DNA: 39 bases, framed from base 1. CDR1 and CDR2 (LNHDA, SQIVND) derive from the germline V gene (reference sequence).

The V gene is TRBV19 and the J gene is TRBJ2-3; the D gene remains uncertain. This receptor was obtained from a man under 40 in good health. The specimen sequenced was naive CD4+ T cells sorted from blood. The cell subset or site tag for this specimen amounts to: CD45RA+ positively selected. The nucleotide sequence reads as follows: TGTGCCAGTAGTATGGGCCCGCCAGATACGCAGTATTTT. Its amino acids are CASSMGPPDTQYF.